This TCR beta chain stems from a study of blood T cell repertoires in COVID-19. Turning to the study itself: There were acute and convalescent COVID-19 samples, and they came from the United States, Italy and Spain.

V was clipped by 4 bases and J by 0 bases; unmatched bases: 8. CDR1 SGHRS and CDR2 YFSETQ come from the germline V gene. The CDR3 extends over 16 amino acids. Sequenced by immunoSEQ multiplex PCR; TCRdb stores in-frame clones only, minus some. The sample shows over 200,000 clones, over 75% of them seen only once. Cohort allocation depended upon clinical history that participants reported. Cohort 3 donors were reported recovered after two negative PCRs, clearance, or symptom resolution. The chain is built from TRBV5-1 and TRBJ2-7; 9 nucleotides align to TRBD1. Sequencing was done on a sample of PBMCs or T cells enriched from blood (not recorded which). This clonotype was sampled from a man aged 40-50 years who had recovered from COVID-19. The CDR3 region has the DNA TGCGCCAGCAGCCGCTGGACAGGGGAGAGCTCCTACGAGCAGTACTTC. It specifies CASSRWTGESSYEQYF. Full variable domain (missing parts from reference TRBV5-1 and TRBJ2-7): KAGVTQTPRYLIKTRGQQVTLSCSPISGHRSVSWYQQTPGQGLQFLFEYFSETQRNKGNFPGRFSGRQFSNSRSEMNVSTLELGDSALYLCASSRWTGESSYEQYFGPGTRLTVT.